This T cell receptor (beta chain) was captured in a study of technical replicates of blood from a few donors. The CDR3 runs to 14 residues. Trimming removed 4 bases at V and 1 base at J, with 10 bases between. In germline, CDR1 is MNHNS, CDR2 SASEGT. Data came from immunoSEQ multiplex PCR; TCRdb stores just in-frame clones and leaves some out. This sample carries 82,000 or so clones, 95% to 96% of them seen once, and the ten largest clones take around 0.4%. Sequenced: T cells isolated from PBMCs. V is TRBV6-1 and J is TRBJ1-2; tentatively, D is TRBD1 (6 bases). The TCR sequence derives from a human donor in good health. The CDR3 DNA sequence: TGTGCCAGCAGTGTAGACAGGATTAACTATGGCTACACCTTC. This gives the protein CASSVDRINYGYTF.